Listed here are 17 T cell receptor beta chains from one sample, sequenced in a study of blood T cell repertoires in COVID-19. Using immunoSEQ multiplex PCR, the repertoire was profiled, and TCRdb retains in-frame clones only, with some absent. The sample shows 150,000 or so clones, around 81% of them seen only once. The sample taken for sequencing was peripheral blood. These receptor sequences come from a woman in her sixties with acute or convalescent COVID-19.

The chain carries TRBV3-1 (or the pseudogene TRBV3-2) and TRBJ2-5; no clear D. Trimming removed 0 bases at V and 5 bases at J, with 13 bases between. Germline V gene lookup returns CDR1 LGHDT and CDR2 YNNKEL (reference sequence). The CDR3 spans 15 residues. For the CDR3, the DNA is TGTGCCAGCAGCCAAGATATGGGCAATTCGGAGACCCAGTACTTC. As protein: CASSQDMGNSETQYF.

This chain links TRBV6-1 with TRBJ1-1; D not certain. The germline V gene encodes CDR1 MNHNS and CDR2 SASEGT. Between the trimmed V and J ends, which lost 3 bases and 10 bases, there was a span of 9 bases. The CDR3 has 11 amino acids. CDR3 DNA: TGTGCCAGCAGTGAGCAGGTAGGAGCTTTCTTT. This translates into CASSEQVGAFF.

The chain uses TRBV29-1 and TRBJ2-5; D possibly corresponds to TRBD1 (6 bases). The V gene's germline CDR1 is SQVTM and CDR2 ANQGSEA. The CDR3 has 15 residues. The germline V and J ends were trimmed by 7 bases and 6 bases, with 24 bases remaining between them. CDR3 in amino acids: CSASSPGQGRKTQYF. The CDR3, as DNA: TGCAGCGCCTCCTCTCCGGGACAAGGGAGAAAGACCCAGTACTTC.

V is TRBV6-5 and J is TRBJ2-3, with 10 bases fitting TRBD1. V was clipped by 6 bases and J by 3 bases; unmatched bases: 6. The germline gives CDR1 MNHEY, CDR2 SVGAGI. The CDR3 extends over 15 amino acids. This CDR3 is CASRRTGGHTDTQYF. For the CDR3, the DNA is TGTGCCAGCAGAAGGACAGGGGGACATACAGATACGCAGTATTTT.

This clone was recorded a few times. The V and J genes are TRBV13 and TRBJ1-1; possibly TRBD1 for D (6 bases). From germline, CDR1 is PRHDT and CDR2 FYEKMQ (reference sequence). The CDR3 loop spans 15 amino acids. Trimming removed 4 bases at V and 1 base at J, with 13 bases between. CDR3 amino acids: CASSSTGNPNTEAFF. In nucleotides, the CDR3 is TGTGCCAGCAGCTCTACAGGGAATCCGAACACTGAAGCTTTCTTT.

The genes are TRBV7-8 and TRBJ2-1, with 14 nucleotides matching TRBD2. Germline V gene sequence: CDR1 SGHVS, CDR2 FQNEAQ. This CDR3 contains 17 residues. V gave up 5 bases and J gave up 5 bases; unmatched junction bases: 8. CDR3 amino acids: CASSTRLAGGPHNEQFF. CDR3 coding DNA: TGTGCCAGCAGCACACGACTAGCGGGAGGGCCTCACAATGAGCAGTTCTTC.

V is TRBV30 and J is TRBJ2-7, with TRBD2 matching over 8 bases. The CDR3 loop spans 13 amino acids. Germline-derived CDR1 and CDR2 are GTSNPN and SVGIG (reference sequence). In DNA, the CDR3 is TGTGCTGGAGGCACCGGGAGGGCCTACGAGCAGTACTTC. Encoded protein: CAGGTGRAYEQYF. The whole variable domain, remainder taken from reference TRBV30 and TRBJ2-7, is SQTIHQWPATLVQPVGSPLSLECTVEGTSNPNLYWYRQAAGRGLQLLFYSVGIGQISSEVPQNLSASRPQDRQFILSSKKLLLSDSGFYLCAGGTGRAYEQYFGPGTRLTVT.

The gene calls are TRBV12-3 or TRBV12-4 and TRBJ2-1; D may be TRBD1 (6 bases). This CDR3 has 12 residues. Trimming removed 6 bases at V and 8 bases at J, with 11 bases between. The DNA for the CDR3 is TGTGCCAGCAGGATTACAGGGTATGAGCAGTTCTTC. It is translated as CASRITGYEQFF.

This clone is a singleton in its sample. This sequence joins TRBV7-6 and TRBJ2-7; 13 nucleotides align to TRBD2. CDR1 is SGHVS, CDR2 FNYEAQ, per germline. This CDR3 has 17 amino acids. V lost 1 base to trimming and J lost 2 bases; unmatched junction nucleotides: 5. Here the CDR3 reads CASSLGTSGSPTYEQYF. The CDR3 region has the DNA TGTGCCAGCAGCTTAGGGACTAGCGGGAGTCCAACCTACGAGCAGTACTTC.

The chain is built from TRBV7-8 and TRBJ1-3; a possible D gene is TRBD1 (6 bases). CDR1 is SGHVS and CDR2 is FQNEAQ in the germline V gene. The CDR3 totals 15 residues. The V end lost 1 base, the J end lost 1 base, and 8 bases lay between the germline ends. CDR3 nucleotide sequence: TGTGCCAGCAGCTTAGACAGGGATTCTGGAAACACCATATATTTT. Amino acid sequence: CASSLDRDSGNTIYF.

The chain joins TRBV7-9 to TRBJ1-5; tentative D call: TRBD1 (5 bases). There are 14 residues in the CDR3. From germline, CDR1 is SEHNR and CDR2 FQNEAQ (reference sequence). The V end lost 1 base, the J end lost 5 bases, and 9 bases lay between the germline ends. CDR3 DNA: TGTGCCAGCAGCTTAGAGGGGTACTATCAGCCCCAGCATTTT. This sequence encodes CASSLEGYYQPQHF. The variable domain in full, completed from reference TRBV7-9 and TRBJ1-5, reads DTGVSQNPRHKITKRGQNVTFRCDPISEHNRLYWYRQTLGQGPEFLTYFQNEAQLEKSRLLSDRFSAERPKGSFSTLEIQRTEQGDSAMYLCASSLEGYYQPQHFGDGTRLSIL.

In this sample, this clone turned up a few times. The V call is TRBV5-1, the J call TRBJ1-1; a possible D gene is TRBD1 (5 bases). Germline V gene sequence: CDR1 SGHRS, CDR2 YFSETQ. The germline V and J ends were trimmed by 3 bases and 7 bases, with 13 bases remaining between them. This CDR3 is 13 amino acids long. The CDR3 protein is CASSSQGKNEAFF. DNA of the CDR3: TGCGCCAGCAGCTCCCAGGGAAAGAATGAAGCTTTCTTT.

The count of this clone is one. The chain has TRBV27 and TRBJ2-7, with TRBD2 matching 7 bases. The ends lost 3 bases at V and 6 bases at J; junction bases unmatched: 14. The V gene's germline CDR1 is MNHEY and CDR2 SMNVEV (reference sequence). This CDR3 is 16 amino acids long. CDR3: CASSFGGGSSAFEQYF. DNA of the CDR3: TGTGCCAGCAGTTTCGGCGGCGGGAGTTCAGCGTTCGAGCAGTACTTC.

V and J are TRBV9 and TRBJ2-1, with TRBD2 identical over 11 bases. With V trimmed by 4 bases and J by 6 bases, 3 bases remained unmatched. This CDR3 region has 14 residues. Per the germline V gene, CDR1 is SGDLS and CDR2 is YYNGEE. CDR3 region: CASSKGTSGNEQFF. For the CDR3, the DNA is TGTGCCAGCAGCAAAGGGACTAGCGGCAATGAGCAGTTCTTC. The full variable domain, its missing parts supplied by reference TRBV9 and TRBJ2-1, is DSGVTQTPKHLITATGQRVTLRCSPRSGDLSVYWYQQSLDQGLQFLIQYYNGEERAKGNILERFSAQQFPDLHSELNLSSLELGDSALYFCASSKGTSGNEQFFGPGTRLTVL.

In its sample, this clone was seen once. This rearrangement joins TRBV19 to TRBJ1-3, with 8 nucleotides matching TRBD1. Germline V gene lookup returns CDR1 LNHDA and CDR2 SQIVND (reference sequence). The trim removed 10 bases at V and 2 bases at J, leaving 7 bases unmatched. This CDR3 has 14 amino acids. This chain's CDR3 is CATATGGPGNTIYF. For the CDR3, the DNA is TGTGCCACCGCCACAGGGGGACCTGGAAACACCATATATTTT.

This clone came up a few times. The chain has TRBV5-1 and TRBJ2-7; 9 bases map to TRBD1. The CDR3 covers 16 residues. The V segment lost 0 bases and the J segment 5 bases; nucleotides outside the gene matches: 9. CDR1 and CDR2 from the germline V gene are SGHRS and YFSETQ. The CDR3 region is CASSLGIGTGSDEQYF. The CDR3 region has the DNA TGCGCCAGCAGCTTGGGCATAGGGACAGGGTCGGACGAGCAGTACTTC.

With respect to this clone: Distinct nucleotide sequences in the sample also encode this CDR3. V is TRBV9 and J is TRBJ2-1; 8 positions match TRBD1. Germline V gene sequence: CDR1 SGDLS, CDR2 YYNGEE. V lost 3 bases, J lost 4 bases, and 6 bases stayed unmatched. This CDR3 region has 15 residues. CDR3 residues: CASSEGQGTYNEQFF. CDR3 bases: TGTGCCAGCAGCGAAGGACAGGGAACGTACAATGAGCAGTTCTTC.